The T cell receptor beta chain under discussion was sequenced for a study of vaccination effects on CD4 cells after COVID-19. This CDR3 comprises 17 residues. Germline values: CDR1 LGHDT, CDR2 YNNKEL (reference sequence). With V trimmed by 4 bases and J by 1 base, 4 bases remained unmatched. A note on this clone: Its antigen is not identified.

The table came from immunoSEQ multiplex PCR; TCRdb's copy has only in-frame clones and leaves some out. This sample has around 26,000 clones, with 69% found just once. General study points: Vaccine-induced clones in healthy vaccinees cross-reacted with common cold coronaviruses in only 1 of 255 cases.

Peptide-pool stimulation followed by sequencing identified expanded antigen-specific CD4+ clonotypes in the ViraFEST assay. The culture ran for 10 days, and then CD4+ T cells were isolated. As their vaccination, participants received two doses of either BNT162b2 or mRNA-1273. None of these healthy vaccinees had been infected with SARS-CoV-2 before vaccination. Cultivation was performed at about 1.8 million PBMC per well with approximately 10 IU/ml IL-2 and 10 ug/ml peptides added. Both day 3 and day 7 saw half the medium replaced with IL-2 medium. The TCR was taken from a human donor who received a COVID-19 vaccine. Material: CD4+ T cells from PBMCs cultured with SARS-CoV-2 spike peptides, obtained after COVID-19 vaccination. The chain is built from TRBV3-1 (or the pseudogene TRBV3-2) and TRBJ2-2; TRBD2 matches at 12 bases. The CDR3 spells CASSRGLAGMNTGELFF. CDR3 DNA sequence: TGTGCCAGCAGCCGAGGACTAGCGGGGATGAACACCGGGGAGCTGTTTTTT.